Presented here are 24 T cell receptor beta chains from one specimen sequenced in a study of early T cells in non-severe SARS-CoV-2 infection. MiXCR, run by TCRdb on the 5' RACE reads, gives a single entry per CDR3 protein. The repertoire holds about 40,000 distinct CDR3 sequences, with over 3.5% as singletons. Sequenced: whole blood. These receptor sequences come from an adult who was a healthcare worker with PCR-confirmed SARS-CoV-2 infection or an uninfected control (not recorded which).

This clonotype was seen many times. CDR3 loop: CASSFSGGDYEQYF. For the CDR3, the DNA is TGTGCCAGCAGCTTTTCCGGGGGCGACTACGAGCAGTACTTC. The chain links TRBV7-2 to TRBJ2-7, with D perhaps being TRBD1 or TRBD2 (6 bases each). This CDR3 has 14 amino acids. Trimming removed 3 bases from V and 3 bases from J, with 12 bases in between. CDR1 is SGHTA and CDR2 is FQGNSA in the germline V gene.

This clonotype was seen a few times. The chain joins TRBV18 to TRBJ2-4, with unresolved D. V lost 0 bases to trimming and J lost 0 bases, with 9 bases between them. Per the germline V gene, CDR1 is KGHSH and CDR2 is LQKENI. CDR3 length: 16 amino acids. The DNA of the CDR3 is TGTGCCAGCTCACCACCGGTGGAAGGAGCCAAAAACATTCAGTACTTC. Protein product: CASSPPVEGAKNIQYF.

This clonotype has more than one count but fewer than ten. V and J are TRBV20-1 and TRBJ2-7; 8 bases map to TRBD2. This CDR3 has 14 residues. The V gene's germline CDR1 is DFQATT and CDR2 SNEGSKA (reference sequence). J lost 3 bases, V lost 5 bases, and 9 bases had no gene match. The CDR3 coding sequence is TGCAGTGCTCCTCGGGGGGGAGGAATCTACGAGCAGTACTTC. Its translation is CSAPRGGGIYEQYF.

This clonotype was seen many times. The J gene is TRBJ1-1, the V gene TRBV27; no clear D. Germline values: CDR1 MNHEY, CDR2 SMNVEV (reference sequence). V gave up 0 bases and J gave up 0 bases, with 2 bases separating them. The CDR3 has 13 amino acids. The CDR3 reads CASSLSMNTEAFF. The CDR3 DNA sequence: TGTGCCAGCAGTTTATCGATGAACACTGAAGCTTTCTTT.

This clonotype was detected a few times. The rearrangement joins TRBV18 to TRBJ2-7; no reliable D call. V was trimmed by 0 bases and J by 6 bases, leaving 9 bases between them. The CDR3 is 13 residues long. Germline V gene data show CDR1 as KGHSH and CDR2 as LQKENI. The DNA for the CDR3 is TGTGCCAGCTCACCACCCACTAAGAGCGAGCAGTACTTC. It translates to CASSPPTKSEQYF.

This clonotype was seen more than once but under ten times. The CDR3 nucleotides read TGTGCCAGCAGGCTACCGGTGAACACCGGGGAGCTGTTTTTT. It translates to CASRLPVNTGELFF. This rearrangement joins TRBV28 to TRBJ2-2; D not certain. Trimming removed 6 bases from V and 1 base from J, with 9 bases in between. Germline V lookup: CDR1 MDHEN, CDR2 SYDVKM. The CDR3 has 14 residues.

This chain joins TRBV5-1 and TRBJ1-2; 7 bases map to TRBD1. The J segment lost 4 bases and the V segment lost 4 bases, leaving 10 bases of the junction unmatched. The CDR3 extends over 15 amino acids. The V gene's germline CDR1 is SGHRS and CDR2 YFSETQ. CDR3 residues: CASSTGQETGYGYTF. Here the CDR3 DNA reads TGCGCCAGCAGCACAGGACAGGAAACGGGCTATGGCTACACCTTC.

In this sample, this clonotype turned up many times. The chain employs TRBV20-1 and TRBJ2-1; 7 nucleotides line up with TRBD1. In germline, CDR1 is DFQATT, CDR2 SNEGSKA (reference sequence). CDR3 length: 16 amino acids. The V gene end was trimmed by 1 base and the J gene end by 3 bases; junction bases not matched to a gene: 9. The CDR3 DNA is TGCAGTGCTAGAGGGAGCATATGGGACAGCTACAATGAGCAGTTCTTC. This sequence encodes CSARGSIWDSYNEQFF.

This clonotype came up many times. The chain uses TRBV6-2 or TRBV6-3 and TRBJ2-1; 10 nucleotides align to TRBD1. The CDR3 is made up of 14 amino acids. J gave up 8 bases and V 6 bases, and 7 bases lay outside the gene matches. Looked up from germline, CDR1 is MNHEY and CDR2 is SVGEGT. The chain's CDR3 is CASSMGQGRDEQFF. DNA of the CDR3: TGTGCCAGCAGCATGGGACAGGGGAGGGATGAGCAGTTCTTC.

This clonotype was seen a few times. The chain joins TRBV3-1 to TRBJ2-1, with D maybe TRBD1 (7 bases). V was clipped by 0 bases and J by 13 bases, with 16 bases between them. CDR3 length: 14 residues. Looked up from germline, CDR1 is LGHDT and CDR2 is YNNKEL (reference sequence). For the CDR3, the DNA is TGTGCCAGCAGCCAAGATCTCCAGGGGGGAGGTCAGTTCTTC. Encoded protein: CASSQDLQGGGQFF.

The CDR3 sequence is CASSDGKLRSYEQYF. The CDR3, as DNA: TGTGCCAGCAGTGACGGCAAGCTACGGTCCTACGAGCAGTACTTC. The chain carries TRBV2 and TRBJ2-7; D remains ambiguous. The V gene lost 3 bases and the J gene lost 1 base, with 13 bases spanning the gap. Looked up from germline, CDR1 is SNHLY and CDR2 is FYNNEI. CDR3 size: 15 residues.

There are a few counts of this clonotype. The V call is TRBV12-3 or TRBV12-4, the J call TRBJ1-5, with D tentatively TRBD1 (6 bases). There are 16 residues in the CDR3. V was shortened by 1 base and J by 0 bases, with 10 bases between the two germline ends. The CDR3 DNA sequence: TGTGCCAGCAGTTTAGGGACAGCGAATAGCAATCAGCCCCAGCATTTT. Translating gives CASSLGTANSNQPQHF.

This clonotype has a count of ten or more. This chain uses TRBV7-3 with TRBJ2-1; 7 nucleotides agree with TRBD1. Germline values: CDR1 SGHTA, CDR2 FQGTGA. The CDR3 is made up of 15 amino acids. The ends lost 3 bases at V and 4 bases at J; junction bases unmatched: 6. CDR3 region: CASSLRGQPYNEQFF. CDR3 bases: TGTGCCAGCAGCTTGAGGGGACAGCCTTACAATGAGCAGTTCTTC.

The chain couples TRBV19 to TRBJ2-1, with 13 bases matching TRBD2. The ends lost 2 bases at V and 0 bases at J; junction bases unmatched: 10. Looked up from germline, CDR1 is LNHDA and CDR2 is SQIVND (reference sequence). CDR3 length equals 20 residues. The CDR3: CASSITGTSGTLSSYNEQFF. In DNA form, the CDR3 reads TGTGCCAGTAGTATAACGGGGACTAGCGGGACCTTGAGCTCCTACAATGAGCAGTTCTTC.

Ten or more counts support this clonotype. The chain has TRBV20-1 and TRBJ2-7; 16 bases map to TRBD2. CDR1 is DFQATT, CDR2 SNEGSKA, per germline (reference sequence). The CDR3 consists of 16 residues. The CDR3 sequence: CSATGTSGRARYEQYF. For the CDR3, the DNA is TGCAGCGCAACCGGGACTAGCGGGAGGGCCCGGTACGAGCAGTACTTC.

This clonotype was seen a handful of times. The gene calls are TRBV28 and TRBJ1-1, with TRBD1 as a possible D gene (5 bases). Trimming stripped 6 bases from V and 1 base from J, with 12 bases between. Germline CDR1 MDHEN, CDR2 SYDVKM. The CDR3 covers 14 residues. The CDR3 loop is CASRPTGQNTEAFF. CDR3 in DNA: TGTGCCAGCAGGCCCACAGGACAGAACACTGAAGCTTTCTTT.

The table lists this clonotype with many counts. This chain joins TRBV5-4 and TRBJ2-7; D uncertain. Germline-derived CDR1 and CDR2 are SGHNT and YYREEE (reference sequence). V lost 0 bases and J lost 1, with 8 bases in between. This CDR3 contains 14 residues. CDR3 in DNA: TGTGCCAGCAGCTTGGGAGCTGGTTCCTACGAGCAGTACTTC. This translates into CASSLGAGSYEQYF.

This chain connects TRBV29-1 to TRBJ2-7; a possible D gene is TRBD2 (5 bases). Per germline, CDR1 SQVTM and CDR2 ANQGSEA. The V end lost 3 bases, the J end lost 0 bases, and 9 bases lay between the germline ends. The CDR3 totals 13 residues. The CDR3 loop reads CSVDEGSSYEQYF. The DNA for the CDR3 is TGCAGCGTTGATGAGGGTAGCTCCTACGAGCAGTACTTC.

The gene calls are TRBV3-1 and TRBJ2-5; D is undetermined. The CDR3 loop spans 12 amino acids. The V gene lost 0 bases and the J gene lost 1 base, with 0 bases spanning the gap. Germline V gives CDR1 LGHDT, CDR2 YNNKEL (reference sequence). For the CDR3, the DNA is TGTGCCAGCAGCCAAGACCAAGAGACCCAGTACTTC. Its protein product is CASSQDQETQYF.

Ten or more counts support this clonotype. The CDR3 spells CASSAGLAGVGEQFF. The CDR3 DNA reads TGTGCCAGCAGCGCGGGACTAGCGGGAGTCGGTGAGCAGTTCTTC. The rearrangement joins TRBV7-9 to TRBJ2-1; 14 bases are a match to TRBD2. Trimming cost V 5 bases and J 9 bases; bases outside gene matches: 6. The CDR3 length is 15 residues. Germline V gene lookup returns CDR1 SEHNR and CDR2 FQNEAQ (reference sequence).

This clonotype occurred a few times. The rearrangement links TRBV5-6 to TRBJ1-5; 8 positions agree with TRBD1. The V and J ends lost 5 bases and 2 bases, in that order; junction bases with no gene match: 3. Looked up from germline, CDR1 is SGHDT and CDR2 is YYEEEE. The CDR3 sequence is 14 residues long. The CDR3: CASRKQGGNQPQHF. CDR3 coding DNA: TGTGCCAGCAGAAAACAGGGGGGCAATCAGCCCCAGCATTTT.

In this sample, this clonotype turned up many times. The chain uses TRBV10-3 and TRBJ2-3, with 13 bases fitting TRBD2. Trimming cost V 3 bases and J 0 bases; bases outside gene matches: 9. The germline V gene has CDR1 ENHRY and CDR2 SYGVKD. The length of the CDR3 is 19 residues. The CDR3 DNA is TGTGCCATCAGTGAACCCGGGACTAGCGGGGCTGCTAGCACAGATACGCAGTATTTT. Translated: CAISEPGTSGAASTDTQYF.

The sample holds many counts of this clonotype. V gene TRBV7-8 combines with J gene TRBJ2-1; 10 nucleotides match TRBD2. This CDR3 comprises 18 residues. CDR1 SGHVS and CDR2 FQNEAQ come from the germline V gene. Unmatched junction bases numbered 19, after V lost 5 bases and J lost 9 bases. The CDR3 nucleotides are TGTGCCAGCAGCCCGCCCCGGAGGCCTAGCGGGGGCTTAGGTGAGCAGTTCTTC. It yields the protein CASSPPRRPSGGLGEQFF.

This clonotype appeared many times. The chain employs TRBV20-1 and TRBJ2-1, with D perhaps matching TRBD2 (6 bases). The CDR3 runs to 13 residues. The germline V gene encodes CDR1 DFQATT and CDR2 SNEGSKA (reference sequence). The V and J ends lost 5 bases and 9 bases respectively, with 17 bases between them. Written as DNA, the CDR3 is TGCAGTGCTCCGGGAGTTGGAGTTTTTGAGCAGTTCTTC. It codes for CSAPGVGVFEQFF.